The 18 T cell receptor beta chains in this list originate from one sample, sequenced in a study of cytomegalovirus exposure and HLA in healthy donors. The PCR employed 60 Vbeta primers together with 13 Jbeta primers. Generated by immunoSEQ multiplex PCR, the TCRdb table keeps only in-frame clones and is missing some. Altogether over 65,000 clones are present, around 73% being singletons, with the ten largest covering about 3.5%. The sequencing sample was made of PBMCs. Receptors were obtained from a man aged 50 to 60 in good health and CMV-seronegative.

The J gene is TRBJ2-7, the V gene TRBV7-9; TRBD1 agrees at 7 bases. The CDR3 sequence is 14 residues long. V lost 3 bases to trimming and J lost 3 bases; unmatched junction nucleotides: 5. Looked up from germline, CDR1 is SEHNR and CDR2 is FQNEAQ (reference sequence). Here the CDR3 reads CASSLQGEGYEQYF. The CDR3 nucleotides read TGTGCCAGCAGCTTGCAGGGGGAAGGCTACGAGCAGTACTTC.

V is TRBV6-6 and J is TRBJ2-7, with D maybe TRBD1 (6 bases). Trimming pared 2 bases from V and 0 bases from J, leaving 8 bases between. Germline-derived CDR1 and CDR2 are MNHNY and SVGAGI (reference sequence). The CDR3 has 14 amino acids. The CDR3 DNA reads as TGTGCCAGCAGTTACGGGACACCCTCCTACGAGCAGTACTTC. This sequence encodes CASSYGTPSYEQYF.

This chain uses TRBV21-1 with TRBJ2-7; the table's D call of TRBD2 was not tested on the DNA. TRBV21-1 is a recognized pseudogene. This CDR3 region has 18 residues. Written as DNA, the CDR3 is TGTGCCAGCAGCAAAGAGGGACTAGTTTGGTCCCTCTCTTACGAGCAGTACTTC. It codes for CASSKEGLVWSLSYEQYF.

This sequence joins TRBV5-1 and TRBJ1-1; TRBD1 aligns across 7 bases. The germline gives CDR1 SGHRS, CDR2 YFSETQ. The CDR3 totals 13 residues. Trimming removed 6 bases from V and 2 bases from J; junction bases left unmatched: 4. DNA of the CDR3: TGCGCCAGCACCCGACAGGGTAACACTGAAGCTTTCTTT. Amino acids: CASTRQGNTEAFF.

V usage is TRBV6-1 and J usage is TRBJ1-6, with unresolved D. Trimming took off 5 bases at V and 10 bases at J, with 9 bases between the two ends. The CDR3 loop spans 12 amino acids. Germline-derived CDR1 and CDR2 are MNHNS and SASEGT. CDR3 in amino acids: CASSHGRSPLHF. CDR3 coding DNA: TGTGCCAGCAGTCACGGGAGATCACCCCTCCACTTT.

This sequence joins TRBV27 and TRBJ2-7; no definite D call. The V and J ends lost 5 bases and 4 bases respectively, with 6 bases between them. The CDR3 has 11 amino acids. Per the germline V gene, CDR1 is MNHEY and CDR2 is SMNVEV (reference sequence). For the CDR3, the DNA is TGTGCCAGCAGTCCCCCGTACGAGCAGTACTTC. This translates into CASSPPYEQYF.

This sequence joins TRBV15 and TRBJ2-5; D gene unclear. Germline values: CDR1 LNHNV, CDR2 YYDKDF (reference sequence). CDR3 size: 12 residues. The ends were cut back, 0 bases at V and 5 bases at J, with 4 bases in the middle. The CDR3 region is CATSRDRETQYF. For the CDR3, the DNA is TGTGCCACCAGCAGAGACAGGGAGACCCAGTACTTC.

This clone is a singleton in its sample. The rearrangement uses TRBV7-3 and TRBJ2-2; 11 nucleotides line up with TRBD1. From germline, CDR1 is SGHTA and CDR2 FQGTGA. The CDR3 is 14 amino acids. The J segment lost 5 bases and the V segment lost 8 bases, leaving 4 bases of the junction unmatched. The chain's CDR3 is CASHGTGGTGELFF. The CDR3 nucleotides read TGTGCCAGCCATGGGACAGGGGGTACCGGGGAGCTGTTTTTT.

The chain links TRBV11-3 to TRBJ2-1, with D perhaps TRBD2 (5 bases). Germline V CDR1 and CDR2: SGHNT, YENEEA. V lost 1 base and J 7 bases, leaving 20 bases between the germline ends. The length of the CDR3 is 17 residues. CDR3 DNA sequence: TGTGCCAGCAGCTTAGGCCAGAGAGGCGGGCTTCTAAATGAGCAGTTCTTC. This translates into CASSLGQRGGLLNEQFF.

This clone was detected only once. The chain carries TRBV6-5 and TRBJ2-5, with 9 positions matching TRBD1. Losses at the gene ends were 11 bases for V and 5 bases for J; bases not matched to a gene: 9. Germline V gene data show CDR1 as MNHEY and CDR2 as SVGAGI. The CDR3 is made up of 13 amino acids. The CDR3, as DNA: TGTGCCGTCACAGGGGGCGGTGGCGAGACCCAGTACTTC. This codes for CAVTGGGGETQYF.

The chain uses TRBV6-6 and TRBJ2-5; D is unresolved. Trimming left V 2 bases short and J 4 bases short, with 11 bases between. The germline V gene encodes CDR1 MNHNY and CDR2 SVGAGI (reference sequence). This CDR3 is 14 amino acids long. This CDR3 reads CASSYAASGETQYF. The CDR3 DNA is TGTGCCAGCAGTTACGCCGCGTCGGGAGAGACCCAGTACTTC.

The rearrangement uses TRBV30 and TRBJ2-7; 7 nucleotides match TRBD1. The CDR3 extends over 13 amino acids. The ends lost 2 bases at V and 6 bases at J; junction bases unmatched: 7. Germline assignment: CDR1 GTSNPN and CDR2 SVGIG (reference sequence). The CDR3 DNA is TGTGCCTGGAGTTATCGGACAGGCGGCGAGCAGTACTTC. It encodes CAWSYRTGGEQYF.

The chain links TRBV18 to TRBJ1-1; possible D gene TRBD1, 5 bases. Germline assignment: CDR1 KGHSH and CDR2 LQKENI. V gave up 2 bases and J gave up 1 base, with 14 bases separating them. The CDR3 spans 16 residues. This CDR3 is CASSPRGREGNTEAFF. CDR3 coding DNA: TGTGCCAGCTCACCAAGGGGCAGGGAAGGGAACACTGAAGCTTTCTTT. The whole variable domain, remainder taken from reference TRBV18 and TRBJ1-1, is NAGVMQNPRHLVRRRGQEARLRCSPMKGHSHVYWYRQLPEEGLKFMVYLQKENIIDESGMPKERFSAEFPKEGPSILRIQQVVRGDSAAYFCASSPRGREGNTEAFFGQGTRLTVV.

CDR3 loop: CASSSRTSHTGELFF. The CDR3 nucleotides read TGTGCCAGCAGTTCTCGGACTAGCCACACCGGGGAGCTGTTTTTT. V gene TRBV27 combines with J gene TRBJ2-2; 8 bases match TRBD2. The CDR3 is made up of 15 amino acids. V shed 4 bases, J shed 3 bases, and the junction held 4 bases outside the gene matches. Germline-derived CDR1 and CDR2 are MNHEY and SMNVEV (reference sequence).

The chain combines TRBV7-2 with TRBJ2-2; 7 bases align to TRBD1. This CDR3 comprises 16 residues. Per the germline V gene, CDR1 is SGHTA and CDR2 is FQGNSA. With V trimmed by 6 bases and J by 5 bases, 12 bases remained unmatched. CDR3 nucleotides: TGTGCCAGCAGTATACACACAGGGGCAGGGACCGGGGAGCTGTTTTTT. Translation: CASSIHTGAGTGELFF. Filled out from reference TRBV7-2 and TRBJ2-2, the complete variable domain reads GAGVSQSPSNKVTEKGKDVELRCDPISGHTALYWYRQSLGQGLEFLIYFQGNSAPDKSGLPSDRFSAERTGGSVSTLTIQRTQQEDSAVYLCASSIHTGAGTGELFFGEGSRLTVL.

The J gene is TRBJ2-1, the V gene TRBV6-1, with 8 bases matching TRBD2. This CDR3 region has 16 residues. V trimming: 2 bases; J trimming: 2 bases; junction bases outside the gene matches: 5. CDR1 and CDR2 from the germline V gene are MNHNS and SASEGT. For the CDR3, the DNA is TGTGCCAGCAGTGAACCAGCGGGGGCACCCTACAATGAGCAGTTCTTC. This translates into CASSEPAGAPYNEQFF.

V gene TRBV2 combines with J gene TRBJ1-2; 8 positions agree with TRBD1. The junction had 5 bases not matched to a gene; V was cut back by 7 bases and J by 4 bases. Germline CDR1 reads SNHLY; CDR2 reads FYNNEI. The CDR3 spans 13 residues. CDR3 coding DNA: TGTGCCAGCAAGGAGGGGACAGGCTATGGCTACACCTTC. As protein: CASKEGTGYGYTF.

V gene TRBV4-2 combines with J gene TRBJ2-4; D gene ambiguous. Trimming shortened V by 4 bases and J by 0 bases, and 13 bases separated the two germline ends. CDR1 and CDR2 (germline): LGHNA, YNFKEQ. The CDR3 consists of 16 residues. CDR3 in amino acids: CASSPNLRLAKNIQYF. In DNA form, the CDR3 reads TGTGCCAGCAGCCCCAACCTCAGGCTAGCCAAAAACATTCAGTACTTC.